The 4 T cell receptor beta chains below all came from one sample that was sequenced in a study of blood T cell repertoires in COVID-19. This table comes from immunoSEQ multiplex PCR, and its TCRdb copy is limited to in-frame clones, with some not included. The sample has some 120,000 clones; roughly 89% are singletons. The sample comprised peripheral blood. Source of these receptors: a human donor with acute or convalescent COVID-19. The donor label of this sample is uncertain.

The V gene is TRBV9, the J gene TRBJ1-3, with 9 bases fitting TRBD1. The length of the CDR3 is 16 residues. Germline V lookup: CDR1 SGDLS, CDR2 YYNGEE. J lost 0 bases, V lost 4 bases, and 5 bases had no gene match. The CDR3 loop reads CASSLQGANSGNTIYF. CDR3 in DNA: TGTGCCAGCAGCTTACAGGGGGCGAACTCTGGAAACACCATATATTTT.

The CDR3 sequence is CATLCGQPQHF. The CDR3 DNA follows: TGCGCCACCCTATGTGGTCAGCCCCAGCATTTT. This chain links TRBV10-1 with TRBJ1-5, with D hard to call. The CDR3 contains 11 residues. CDR1 is WNHNN and CDR2 is SYGVQD in the germline V gene (reference sequence). Trimming removed 10 bases at V and 6 bases at J, with 10 bases between.

This clone was detected once. The V and J genes are TRBV2 and TRBJ1-6; D perhaps matches TRBD1 (5 bases). Between the trimmed V and J ends, which lost 7 bases and 7 bases, there was a span of 17 bases. The CDR3 totals 15 residues. CDR1 SNHLY and CDR2 FYNNEI come from the germline V gene. The CDR3 sequence is CASTVTESRNSPLHF. In DNA form, the CDR3 reads TGTGCCAGCACCGTGACAGAGAGCAGGAATTCACCCCTCCACTTT.

The chain combines TRBV5-1 with TRBJ2-3; TRBD1 is a possible D gene (5 bases). This CDR3 spans 15 amino acids. The germline V and J ends were trimmed by 2 bases and 2 bases, with 12 bases remaining between them. Germline V gives CDR1 SGHRS, CDR2 YFSETQ. The CDR3 DNA sequence: TGCGCCAGCAGCTTCTGGGGCCGAGTCACAGATACGCAGTATTTT. This sequence encodes CASSFWGRVTDTQYF.